This TCR beta chain originates from a study of shared clonotypes between healthy human individuals. Naive CD8 cells lacked CD45RO, underwent positive selection for CCR7 and left out terminally differentiated effector memory CD45RA+ cells. Clones were read by immunoSEQ multiplex PCR, and TCRdb kept only the in-frame ones, dropping some. The top ten clones hold about 1.1% of a sample with some 2 million clones, roughly 95% of them seen once. Sequencing input: naive CD8+ T cells sorted from blood. This sequence was found in a man younger than 35 in good health.

The CDR3 bases are TGTGCCAGCAGCTCCTGGACTAGCGGGACGGTCTACGAGCAGTACTTC. Its protein is CASSSWTSGTVYEQYF. This chain joins TRBV5-4 and TRBJ2-7; TRBD2 agrees at 12 bases. Trimming removed 3 bases from V and 3 bases from J; junction bases left unmatched: 7. Germline values: CDR1 SGHNT, CDR2 YYREEE (reference sequence). The CDR3 totals 16 residues.